This T cell receptor beta chain was recovered during a study of graft-versus-host responses after intestinal transplantation. For the study at large: Each of the recipients got a multivisceral, liver-intestinal, or isolated intestinal transplant. Induction with anti-thymocyte globulin, then tacrolimus and steroids for 2 to 3 years, was given to all recipients.

Remarks on this clone: No antigen is known for it.

The CDR3 length is 15 residues. The V and J ends lost 7 bases and 0 bases respectively, with 14 bases between them. Germline assignment: CDR1 MDHEN and CDR2 SYDVKM. The table came from immunoSEQ multiplex PCR; TCRdb's copy has only in-frame clones and leaves some out. The sample holds about 78,000 clones, 90% seen once. V usage is TRBV28 and J usage is TRBJ2-3, with D hard to call. The sequences come from unstimulated CD8+ T cells sorted from spleen or lymph node cells, collected before transplant. The receptor comes from a human donor who was the organ donor for an intestinal transplant. CDR3 sequence: CASTPAGLSTDTQYF. For the CDR3, the DNA is TGTGCCAGCACGCCAGCCGGGTTGAGCACAGATACGCAGTATTTT.